This section outlines one T cell receptor beta chain sequence together with its context. The sample holds other DNA sequences that translate to the same CDR3. This sample is part of a study of T cell changes during pregnancy in multiple sclerosis. Repertoires were generated with immunoSEQ multiplex PCR, while TCRdb's copy carries only in-frame clones and drops some. This sample yields over 85,000 clones, of which 90% are seen a single time; around 0.78% belongs to the top ten. The CDR3 sequence is 13 residues long. V was clipped by 5 bases and J by 4 bases; unmatched bases: 3. Germline CDR1 SGHNT, CDR2 YYREEE (reference sequence).

This receptor was identified in a female donor in good health, enrolled as a control in a pregnancy study. This chain connects TRBV5-4 to TRBJ2-1, with 7 nucleotides matching TRBD1. This sample comprised peripheral blood, obtained in the second trimester of pregnancy. The CDR3 region is CASRRDSYNEQFF. CDR3 DNA sequence: TGTGCCAGCAGACGGGACAGTTACAATGAGCAGTTCTTC.